These 8 T cell receptor beta chains originate from one sample sequenced in a study of T cells in Graves' hyperthyroidism and ophthalmopathy (dated by TCRdb to between 2018 and 2021). The library was prepared using multiplex PCR. TCRdb lists the instrument as Illumina HiSeq 2000. The TCR beta CDR3 regions were amplified from RNA transcripts. The TCR CDR3 was subjected to a first round of RT-PCR using the HTBI primer set and the Qiagen OneStep RT-PCR kit. TCRdb applied fastp at Q25 and MiXCR to the public reads, then kept only in-frame beta chains. All rows with the same CDR3 protein become a single entry with the most common DNA and genes. This sample has fewer than 700,000 distinct CDR3 sequences in its table, and 17% of those were observed once. The biggest ten clones account for roughly 15% of the sample. The sample comprised blood. These receptors originate from a woman younger than 30 with Graves' ophthalmopathy.

This clonotype was detected ten times or more. The CDR3 nucleotides are TGTGCCAGCAGCCAAGTAGTGGGACTAGCGGCCGGGAATGAGCAGTTCTTC. Translation: CASSQVVGLAAGNEQFF. This chain links TRBV3-1 with TRBJ2-1; TRBD2 aligns across 11 bases. The germline V gene has CDR1 LGHDT and CDR2 YNNKEL (reference sequence). With V trimmed by 1 base and J by 7 bases, 9 bases remained unmatched. The CDR3 contains 17 residues.

The genes are TRBV11-2 and TRBJ2-1; 8 bases fit TRBD2. The CDR3 has 15 amino acids. J was trimmed by 9 bases and V by 1 base; bases with no gene match: 8. Germline V gene data show CDR1 as SGHAT and CDR2 as FQNNGV. The CDR3 coding sequence is TGTGCCAGCAGCTTAGGGGGTAGCGGGACGGGTGAGCAGTTCTTC. Protein product: CASSLGGSGTGEQFF. The variable domain in full, with the rest retrieved from reference TRBV11-2 and TRBJ2-1, is EAGVAQSPRYKIIEKRQSVAFWCNPISGHATLYWYQQILGQGPKLLIQFQNNGVVDDSQLPKDRFSAERLKGVDSTLKIQPAKLEDSAVYLCASSLGGSGTGEQFFGPGTRLTVL.

As to this clonotype: This may be a read error, as it is one base from a much larger clone. The chain carries TRBV11-2 and TRBJ2-3; D may be TRBD2 (5 bases). V was trimmed by 3 bases and J by 0 bases, leaving 10 bases between them. This CDR3 contains 15 residues. In germline, CDR1 is SGHAT, CDR2 FQNNGV. The CDR3 nucleotides are TGTGCCAGCAGCTTTGGACTCGTCAGCACAGATACGCAGTATTTT. This gives the protein CASSFGLVSTDTQYF. The complete variable domain, with remaining parts taken from reference TRBV11-2 and TRBJ2-3, reads EAGVAQSPRYKIIEKRQSVAFWCNPISGHATLYWYQQILGQGPKLLIQFQNNGVVDDSQLPKDRFSAERLKGVDSTLKIQPAKLEDSAVYLCASSFGLVSTDTQYFGPGTRLTVL.

This clonotype has ten or more counts. The chain recombines TRBV12-3 or TRBV12-4 with TRBJ1-3; D gene uncertain. This CDR3 contains 18 residues. Trimming took off 2 bases at V and 4 bases at J, with 21 bases between the two ends. DNA of the CDR3: TGTGCCAGCAGTTTATTTAGGTTGGGCCGCCACTCGGGAAACACCATATATTTT. This codes for CASSLFRLGRHSGNTIYF.

V gene TRBV5-1 combines with J gene TRBJ2-5; tentatively, D is TRBD2 (6 bases). Germline V lookup: CDR1 SGHRS, CDR2 YFSETQ. This CDR3 is built from 14 residues. V was trimmed by 7 bases and J by 1 base, leaving 14 bases between them. The CDR3, as DNA: TGCGCCAGCGCGTCTAGCGCCTTCCAAGAGACCCAGTACTTC. Translated, it gives CASASSAFQETQYF.

This clonotype occurred many times. The chain joins TRBV3-1 to TRBJ1-1; no clear D gene. The CDR3 is made up of 13 amino acids. V lost 4 bases and J lost 0, with 6 bases in between. The germline gives CDR1 LGHDT, CDR2 YNNKEL (reference sequence). CDR3: CASSLEMNTEAFF. CDR3 DNA sequence: TGTGCCAGCAGCCTTGAGATGAACACTGAAGCTTTCTTT.

The chain links TRBV6-1 to TRBJ2-4; 8 bases agree with TRBD2. Germline-derived CDR1 and CDR2 are MNHNS and SASEGT. The CDR3 is 17 amino acids. Losses at the gene ends were 7 bases for V and 0 bases for J; bases not matched to a gene: 11. CDR3 sequence reads: CASNHGGLAGAKNIQYF. In nucleotides, the CDR3 is TGTGCCAGCAACCACGGTGGGCTAGCGGGAGCCAAAAACATTCAGTACTTC.

This clonotype was seen a few times. V is TRBV20-1 and J is TRBJ2-7; 10 nucleotides align to TRBD2. Germline V CDR1 and CDR2: DFQATT, SNEGSKA (reference sequence). J lost 5 bases, V lost 6 bases, and 13 bases had no gene match. CDR3 length: 15 residues. The CDR3 is CSALPLPGTSDEQYF. CDR3 bases: TGCAGTGCCCTCCCTCTCCCCGGGACTAGCGACGAGCAGTACTTC.